Listed below are T cell receptor beta chains from one sample, sequenced in a study of OX40 agonist ivuxolimab in advanced cancers. The table came from immunoSEQ multiplex PCR; TCRdb's copy has only in-frame clones and leaves some out. The sample contains tens of thousands of clones, about four fifths of which appear only once. The sample was CD4+ or CD8+ T cells sorted from blood, taken in a trial of the OX40 agonist ivuxolimab. These receptor sequences come from an adult with an advanced solid tumor such as melanoma, head and neck, liver or kidney cancer. Each CDR3 is given with its conserved first and last residue. A D gene is named only where the DNA matches it firmly. Not all rows give a size; the values are once, few, many and, for expanded clones, a class.

>TRBV19|few|TRBJ1-6|TRBD1
TGTGCCAGTAGTTCGGGACAGGGAATGGGCAATTCACCCCTCCACTTT
CASSSGQGMGNSPLHF
>TRBV19|.|TRBJ1-3|.
TGTGCCAGTAGCCCCTCGAGAGACAGAGGGAGGGACACCATATATTTT
CASSPSRDRGRDTIYF
>TRBV2|.|TRBJ1-5|.
TGTGCCAGCAGAGTACAGGGAAATCAGCCCCAGCATTTT
CASRVQGNQPQHF
>TRBV27|.|TRBJ2-3|TRBD2
TGTGCCAGCCGACCGGGACTAGCGGGAGGATGGGATAGGACAGATACGCAGTATTTT
CASRPGLAGGWDRTDTQYF
>TRBV11-2|.|TRBJ1-6|TRBD1
TGTGCCAGCAGCTCAGACAGGGGGAAGTGGAATTCACCCCTCCACTTT
CASSSDRGKWNSPLHF
>TRBV29-1|.|TRBJ1-2|TRBD1
TGCAGCGTTCAGGACAGGGCGGGAGCCTATGGCTACACCTTC
CSVQDRAGAYGYTF
>TRBV28|.|TRBJ2-4|.
TGTGCCAGCAGTGTCGGACTCTCTATTCAGTACTTC
CASSVGLSIQYF
>TRBV6-6|.|TRBJ1-5|.
TGTGCCAGAGATCCCGACGGCTATAGCAATCAGCCCCAGCATTTT
CARDPDGYSNQPQHF
>TRBV6-6|.|TRBJ1-6|.
TGTGCCAGCATGTCCGGGAGTTCACCCCTCCACTTT
CASMSGSSPLHF
>TRBV9|.|TRBJ2-1|TRBD2
TGTGCCAGCAGCGCCTTAGCGGGAGGGCCTAGTAATGAGCAGTTCTTC
CASSALAGGPSNEQFF
>TRBV5-8|.|TRBJ1-5|TRBD1
TGTGCCAGCACCCCCCGGACAGGGTATCAGCCCCAGCATTTT
CASTPRTGYQPQHF
>TRBV28|.|TRBJ1-2|.
TGTGCCAGCAGTTTATCAGGGATCTATGGCTACACCTTC
CASSLSGIYGYTF
>TRBV9|.|TRBJ2-1|TRBD2
TGTGCCAGCAGCGCCCTAGCGGGACGGTTACGGGAGCAGTTCTTC
CASSALAGRLREQFF
>TRBV19|.|TRBJ1-4|.
TGTGCCAGTAGTATAGAGGGCAGACCGAATGAAAAACTGTTTTTT
CASSIEGRPNEKLFF
>TRBV7-9|.|TRBJ2-7|TRBD2
TGTGCCAGCAGCTTGGGACTAGCGGGGGGGCCGCAAGTCTACGAGCAGTACTTC
CASSLGLAGGPQVYEQYF
>TRBV2|.|TRBJ2-2|.
TGTGCCAGCGCACAGAGCAGGGAGCTGTTTTTT
CASAQSRELFF
>TRBV30|.|TRBJ2-7|.
TGTGCCTGGAGTAGGAGCCTCGGCCCCTACGAGCAGTACTTC
CAWSRSLGPYEQYF
>TRBV7-6|.|TRBJ2-2|.
TGTGCCAGCAGCTTAGTTGGGGGCGGGGAGCTGTTTTTT
CASSLVGGGELFF
>TRBV7-9|.|TRBJ2-1|.
TGTGCCAGCAGCTTAGCGGACTTATTCTACAATGAGCAGTTCTTC
CASSLADLFYNEQFF
>TRBV7-9|.|TRBJ1-2|.
TGTGCCAGCAGCCCCTCTAGCTATGGCTACACCTTC
CASSPSSYGYTF
>TRBV14|once|TRBJ2-7|.
TGTGCCAGCAGCGACCGCAGCGAGGGGGGCTACGAGCAGTACTTC
CASSDRSEGGYEQYF
>TRBV5-1|.|TRBJ1-2|TRBD1
TGCGCCAGCAAAGGCGGACAGGTCTATGGCTACACCTTC
CASKGGQVYGYTF
>TRBV11-2|.|TRBJ2-3|.
TGTGCCAGCAGTCGACAGGCCCTGAGCACAGATACGCAGTATTTT
CASSRQALSTDTQYF
>TRBV13|.|TRBJ1-2|.
TGTGCCAGCAGCTTAAGAACTAAGAATGGCTACACCTTC
CASSLRTKNGYTF
>TRBV4-2|few|TRBJ2-6|.
TGTGCCAGCAGCCGACAGGAGTCTGGGGCCAACGTCCTGACTTTC
CASSRQESGANVLTF
>TRBV10-2|.|TRBJ2-1|TRBD2
TGCGCCAGCAGTGACCCTAGCGGGGGATACAATGAGCAGTTCTTC
CASSDPSGGYNEQFF
>TRBV5-1|.|TRBJ1-4|.
TGCGCCAGCAGCCACGGACAGCCTGCAACTAATGAAAAACTGTTTTTT
CASSHGQPATNEKLFF
>TRBV18|.|TRBJ2-1|TRBD1
TGTGCCAGCTCACCAAGTAGGACAGGCTACAATGAGCAGTTCTTC
CASSPSRTGYNEQFF
>TRBV10-1|.|TRBJ2-3|.
TGCGCCAGCAGTGAGTCCATAAGGGCAGATACGCAGTATTTT
CASSESIRADTQYF
>TRBV28|.|TRBJ1-5|.
TGTGCCAGCAGTCCTCCCGCCGGGAATAGCAATCAGCCCCAGCATTTT
CASSPPAGNSNQPQHF
>TRBV9|.|TRBJ2-7|.
TGTGCCAGCAGCGTCACTTCAGGTTTAACCTCCTACGAGCAGTACTTC
CASSVTSGLTSYEQYF
>TRBV5-1|.|TRBJ2-5|TRBD1
TGCGCCAGCAGCTCGGGACAGGGATCTAAAATCTCCCAAGAGACCCAGTACTTC
CASSSGQGSKISQETQYF
>TRBV5-6|few|TRBJ1-5|.
TGTGCCAGCAGCTTCCAGGGCCGCAATCAGCCCCAGCATTTT
CASSFQGRNQPQHF
>TRBV5-1|.|TRBJ1-4|TRBD1
TGCGCCAGCAGGGGGCAGGGGGCTGAAAAACTGTTTTTT
CASRGQGAEKLFF
>TRBV18|.|TRBJ1-1|TRBD1
TGTGCCAGCTCACCGCGGACAGGGGTCAACACTGAAGCTTTCTTT
CASSPRTGVNTEAFF
>TRBV7-8|.|TRBJ2-5|.
TGTGCCAGCAGCCTAGGGCTAGAGGGGACCCAGTACTTC
CASSLGLEGTQYF
>TRBV28|.|TRBJ2-7|.
TGTGCCAGCAGTTTAGGAGGGGCCTATTCCTACGAGCAGTACTTC
CASSLGGAYSYEQYF
>TRBV19|.|TRBJ2-2|TRBD2
TGTGCCAGTACCGCTAGCGGGGGCTTTAACACCGGGGAGCTGTTTTTT
CASTASGGFNTGELFF
>TRBV6-5|once|TRBJ2-3|.
TGTGCCAGCAGTTACTCTTGGAGCACAGATACGCAGTATTTT
CASSYSWSTDTQYF
>TRBV18|once|TRBJ1-1|.
TGTGCCAGCTCACCAATTGCGGGGGCTCGGAACACTGAAGCTTTCTTT
CASSPIAGARNTEAFF
>TRBV7-8|.|TRBJ2-7|TRBD2
TGTGCCAGCTCTCGGGACTACCCATCCTACGAGCAGTACTTC
CASSRDYPSYEQYF
>TRBV29-1|.|TRBJ1-1|TRBD1
TGCAGCGTTGGGCCAGGGGGATTGAACACTGAAGCTTTCTTT
CSVGPGGLNTEAFF
>TRBV11-2|few|TRBJ2-1|TRBD2
TGTGCCAGCAGCCCCGGGGGGGGAAACTACAATGAGCAGTTCTTC
CASSPGGGNYNEQFF
>TRBV7-2|.|TRBJ1-3|TRBD1
TGTGCCAGCAGCACATGGACAGGGTGGAGGGGAAACACCATATATTTT
CASSTWTGWRGNTIYF
>TRBV9|.|TRBJ1-6|TRBD1
TGTGCCAGCAGCCCTTGGACAGGGCAATCACCCCTCCACTTT
CASSPWTGQSPLHF
>TRBV4-3|.|TRBJ2-3|TRBD2
TGCGCCAGCAGCCAAGCCCCGGGGGGGAGGAGGACAGATACGCAGTATTTT
CASSQAPGGRRTDTQYF
>TRBV6-1|.|TRBJ2-2|.
TGTGCCAGCATAAGGGCGGGGAACACCGGGGAGCTGTTTTTT
CASIRAGNTGELFF
>TRBV21-1|.|TRBJ1-3|.
TGTGCCAGCAGCCAAAACGGGACAGGGGCCTCTGGAAACACCATATATTTT
CASSQNGTGASGNTIYF
>TRBV6-5|.|TRBJ2-5|.
TGTGCCAGCACCTTCCGCGCGGAAGAGACCCAGTACTTC
CASTFRAEETQYF
>TRBV10-2|.|TRBJ2-7|.
TGCGCCAGCAGTGTGGGGACGGGGCCCTACGAGCAGTACTTC
CASSVGTGPYEQYF
>TRBV10-3|once|TRBJ1-6|.
TGTGCCATCAGTGAGTCGTCGTTATATCGGGGCGTCGTTAATTCACCCCTCCACTTT
CAISESSLYRGVVNSPLHF
>TRBV5-1|.|TRBJ2-7|TRBD2
TGCGCCAGCAGCTTATCCGGGGGGGCCTACGAGCAGTACTTC
CASSLSGGAYEQYF
>TRBV7-9|.|TRBJ1-2|.
TGTGCCAGCAGCTTAGGCGGGGATCGCGGCTACACCTTC
CASSLGGDRGYTF
>TRBV15|.|TRBJ1-1|.
TGTGCCACCAGCAGAGATCCCCACAGGCCCTCCTTT
CATSRDPHRPSF
>TRBV29-1|.|TRBJ2-7|TRBD1
TGCAGCGTTGAATACAGGGGGGTCGCCGAGCAGTACTTC
CSVEYRGVAEQYF
>TRBV25-1|.|TRBJ2-7|TRBD2
TGTGCCAGCAGTCCGCGGGGGGGCGACGAGCAGTACTTC
CASSPRGGDEQYF
>TRBV9|.|TRBJ1-2|.
TGTGCCAGCAGCGTAGGAGGCAGGGCAAACTATGGCTACACCTTC
CASSVGGRANYGYTF
>TRBV5-1|once|TRBJ2-5|TRBD2
TGCGCCAGCAGCTTCCGGGATCTAGCGGAAGAGACCCAGTACTTC
CASSFRDLAEETQYF